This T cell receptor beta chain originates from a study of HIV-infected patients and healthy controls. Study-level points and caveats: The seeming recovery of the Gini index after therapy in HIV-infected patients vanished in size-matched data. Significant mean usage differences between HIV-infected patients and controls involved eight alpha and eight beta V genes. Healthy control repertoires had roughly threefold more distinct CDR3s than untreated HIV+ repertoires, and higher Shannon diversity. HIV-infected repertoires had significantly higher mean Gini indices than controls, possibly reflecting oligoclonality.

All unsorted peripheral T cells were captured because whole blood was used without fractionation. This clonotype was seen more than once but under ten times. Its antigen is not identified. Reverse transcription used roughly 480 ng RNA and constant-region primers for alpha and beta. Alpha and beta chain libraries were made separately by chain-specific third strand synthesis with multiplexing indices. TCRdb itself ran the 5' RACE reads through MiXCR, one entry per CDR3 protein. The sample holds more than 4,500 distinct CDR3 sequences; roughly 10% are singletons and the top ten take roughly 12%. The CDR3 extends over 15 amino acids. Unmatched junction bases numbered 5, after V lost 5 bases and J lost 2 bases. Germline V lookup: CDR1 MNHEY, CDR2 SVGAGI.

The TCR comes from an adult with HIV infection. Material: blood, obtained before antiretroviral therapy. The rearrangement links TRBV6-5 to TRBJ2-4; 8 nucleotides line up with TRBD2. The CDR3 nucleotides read TGTGCCAGCAGTCTTAGCGGGGTGACCAAAAACATTCAGTACTTC. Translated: CASSLSGVTKNIQYF.